This T cell receptor beta chain is from a study of T cells in Graves' hyperthyroidism and ophthalmopathy. Study-level points and caveats: Ophthalmopathy, which appeared later, was predicted by the model a median about 6.8 months before onset. In the blood, most expanded thyroid clonotypes above 0.001 appeared as well.

Worth noting for this clonotype: Antigen specificity is unknown.

Amplified TCR beta CDR3 regions came from RNA transcripts. Researchers ran a first-round RT-PCR on the TCR CDR3 using the HTBI primer set. TCRdb recomputed calls from the multiplex PCR reads with MiXCR, one row per CDR3 protein. The data contain 550,000 to 700,000 distinct CDR3 sequences, more than 45% of them singletons. The TCR comes from an adult woman with Graves' disease, either hyperthyroidism or ophthalmopathy (not recorded which). Sequencing input: peripheral blood or thyroid tissue (not recorded which).

The CDR3: CASSLPPYTEAFF. For the CDR3, the DNA is TGTGCCAGCAGCCTCCCCCCCTACACTGAAGCTTTCTTT. V usage is TRBV4-2 and J usage is TRBJ1-1; no reliable D call. The germline V gene encodes CDR1 LGHNA and CDR2 YNFKEQ. The CDR3 runs to 13 residues. V was cut by 4 bases and J by 3 bases, with 9 bases left in between.